Listed below are T cell receptor beta chains from one sample, sequenced in a study of T cells in tuberculosis. Libraries were prepared by immunoSEQ multiplex PCR; TCRdb keeps only in-frame clonotypes and omits some of them. Of around 30,000 clones listed, approximately 93% are singletons. The specimen sequenced was PBMCs. The source of these receptors is a donor aged 10 to 29 with latent tuberculosis or without tuberculosis infection. Each CDR3 is given with its conserved first and last residue. D genes are given only for firm matches. Clone size, where shown, is once, few, many, or a class for clones that have expanded.

clone_size d_call j_call v_call cdr3_aa cdr3_nt
. TRBD2 TRBJ2-7 TRBV7-2 CASSPLPGTSDLQYF TGTGCCAGCAGCCCCCTACCCGGGACTAGCGATTTGCAGTACTTC
. . TRBJ1-1 TRBV14 CASSQDSVPYTEAFF TGTGCCAGCAGCCAAGACAGCGTGCCCTATACTGAAGCTTTCTTT
. . TRBJ2-7 TRBV7-8 CASSPRHGYEQYF TGTGCCAGCAGCCCCAGACACGGATACGAGCAGTACTTC
. . TRBJ2-3 TRBV4-1 CASSQGAARNTDTQYF TGCGCCAGCAGCCAAGGAGCGGCCAGGAACACAGATACGCAGTATTTT
. TRBD2 TRBJ2-7 TRBV27 CASSLLAGGAYEQYF TGTGCCAGCAGTTTACTAGCGGGAGGCGCCTACGAGCAGTACTTC
. . TRBJ2-1 TRBV5-1 CASSLAPGDKSSYNEQFF TGCGCCAGCAGCTTGGCCCCAGGGGATAAATCCTCCTACAATGAGCAGTTCTTC
. . TRBJ2-5 TRBV6-1 CASYTTGLGTQYF TGTGCCAGCTATACTACAGGGCTAGGGACCCAGTACTTC
. . TRBJ2-2 TRBV6-1 CASRGRGKNTGELFF TGTGCCAGCCGTGGAAGGGGGAAGAACACCGGGGAGCTGTTTTTT
. TRBD2 TRBJ2-1 TRBV9 CASSVGLAGGPVEQFF TGTGCCAGCAGCGTAGGACTAGCGGGAGGGCCGGTTGAGCAGTTCTTC
. TRBD2 TRBJ2-3 TRBV5-1 CASSPGGSTDTQYF TGCGCCAGCTCCCCGGGGGGGTCCACAGATACGCAGTATTTT
. . TRBJ2-5 TRBV7-6 CASRRTVYQETQYF TGTGCCAGCAGACGGACTGTGTACCAAGAGACCCAGTACTTC
. . TRBJ2-7 TRBV11-2 CASSLERGYEQYF TGTGCCAGCAGCTTAGAGCGCGGGTACGAGCAGTACTTC
. TRBD1 TRBJ1-1 TRBV27 CASSFGTGANTEAFF TGTGCCAGCAGTTTCGGGACAGGGGCCAACACTGAAGCTTTCTTT
. TRBD2 TRBJ2-3 TRBV4-3 CASSHRGGSTDTQYF TGCGCCAGCAGCCATCGCGGGGGAAGCACAGATACGCAGTATTTT
. TRBD1 TRBJ1-2 TRBV6-1 CASSELRTGAYGYTF TGTGCCAGCAGTGAATTAAGGACAGGGGCCTATGGCTACACCTTC
. . TRBJ2-6 TRBV19 CASSKNTGSSGANVLTF TGTGCCAGTAGTAAGAACACAGGGAGCTCTGGGGCCAACGTCCTGACTTTC
once . TRBJ1-1 TRBV5-6 CASAMTVNTEAFF TGTGCCAGCGCCATGACAGTGAACACTGAAGCTTTCTTT
. . TRBJ1-6 TRBV6-4 CASSGTPRSPLHF TGTGCCAGCAGTGGGACACCCCGCTCGCCCCTCCACTTT
. . TRBJ2-6 TRBV5-1 CASNNPGANVLTF TGCGCCAGCAACAACCCTGGGGCCAACGTCCTGACTTTC
once . TRBJ2-5 TRBV5-4 CASSPGQTKETQYF TGTGCCAGCAGCCCCGGCCAAACTAAAGAGACCCAGTACTTC
. TRBD1 TRBJ2-3 TRBV19 CATLGTGQDTQYF TGTGCCACCCTCGGGACAGGGCAAGATACGCAGTATTTT
. TRBD2 TRBJ2-7 TRBV10-3 CAISDATGGAVEQYF TGTGCCATCAGTGACGCAACGGGGGGGGCCGTTGAGCAGTACTTC
. TRBD1 TRBJ1-5 TRBV28 CASRSGQGRDSNQPQHF TGTGCCAGCAGATCGGGACAGGGGAGAGATAGCAATCAGCCCCAGCATTTT
. . TRBJ2-5 TRBV7-9 CASSLLYF TGTGCCAGCAGCCTCCTGTACTTC
. . TRBJ1-6 TRBV6-5 CASSYSAGGRNSPLHF TGTGCCAGCAGTTACTCGGCGGGGGGAAGGAATTCACCCCTCCACTTT
once . TRBJ2-7 TRBV11-3 CASSLQQSYEQYF TGTGCCAGCAGCTTACAACAGTCCTACGAGCAGTACTTC
. TRBD2 TRBJ2-7 TRBV4-2 CASSQGLAGAYEQYF TGTGCCAGCAGCCAGGGACTAGCGGGGGCATACGAGCAGTACTTC
. . TRBJ2-5 TRBV15 CATSRVVRRETQYF TGTGCCACCAGCAGAGTTGTGCGGCGGGAGACCCAGTACTTC
. TRBD2 TRBJ2-7 TRBV5-4 CASSYGTSGYEQYF TGTGCCAGCAGCTACGGGACTAGCGGCTACGAGCAGTACTTC
. TRBD1 TRBJ1-4 TRBV2 CATKTGYDEKLFF TGTGCCACCAAGACAGGGTATGATGAAAAACTGTTTTTT
. . TRBJ1-5 TRBV28 CASSLGRVGNQPQHF TGTGCCAGCAGTTTAGGCAGGGTAGGCAATCAGCCCCAGCATTTT
. . TRBJ1-6 TRBV6-5 CASSYSRSSYNSPLHF TGTGCCAGCAGTTACTCGAGGAGCTCCTATAATTCACCCCTCCACTTT
. TRBD2 TRBJ2-1 TRBV15 CATSLALAGNNEQFF TGTGCCACCAGTCTGGCACTAGCGGGGAACAATGAGCAGTTCTTC
. . TRBJ1-5 TRBV7-2 CASSFGRNSNQPQHF TGTGCCAGCAGCTTCGGCAGGAATAGCAATCAGCCCCAGCATTTT
. TRBD1 TRBJ1-1 TRBV27 CASSLGQGAEAFF TGTGCCAGCAGTTTAGGTCAGGGGGCCGAAGCTTTCTTT
. TRBD1 TRBJ1-4 TRBV11-2 CASRPQGATNEKLFF TGTGCCAGCAGACCTCAGGGGGCAACTAATGAAAAACTGTTTTTT
. TRBD2 TRBJ2-1 TRBV6-4 CASSPIGLAANNEQFF TGTGCCAGCAGTCCCATCGGACTAGCGGCTAACAATGAGCAGTTCTTC
once . TRBJ2-2 TRBV5-1 CASSLAGRTGELFF TGCGCCAGCAGCTTGGCCGGGAGAACCGGGGAGCTGTTTTTT
. . TRBJ1-5 TRBV6-1 CASSGNRAGSNQPQHF TGTGCCAGCAGTGGAAACAGGGCCGGCAGCAATCAGCCCCAGCATTTT
. TRBD2 TRBJ2-1 TRBV7-2 CASSRPTSGGYNEQFF TGTGCCAGCAGCAGACCGACTAGCGGGGGCTACAATGAGCAGTTCTTC
. . TRBJ2-3 TRBV7-2 CASSLATGTDTQYF TGTGCCAGCAGCTTAGCTACGGGCACAGATACGCAGTATTTT